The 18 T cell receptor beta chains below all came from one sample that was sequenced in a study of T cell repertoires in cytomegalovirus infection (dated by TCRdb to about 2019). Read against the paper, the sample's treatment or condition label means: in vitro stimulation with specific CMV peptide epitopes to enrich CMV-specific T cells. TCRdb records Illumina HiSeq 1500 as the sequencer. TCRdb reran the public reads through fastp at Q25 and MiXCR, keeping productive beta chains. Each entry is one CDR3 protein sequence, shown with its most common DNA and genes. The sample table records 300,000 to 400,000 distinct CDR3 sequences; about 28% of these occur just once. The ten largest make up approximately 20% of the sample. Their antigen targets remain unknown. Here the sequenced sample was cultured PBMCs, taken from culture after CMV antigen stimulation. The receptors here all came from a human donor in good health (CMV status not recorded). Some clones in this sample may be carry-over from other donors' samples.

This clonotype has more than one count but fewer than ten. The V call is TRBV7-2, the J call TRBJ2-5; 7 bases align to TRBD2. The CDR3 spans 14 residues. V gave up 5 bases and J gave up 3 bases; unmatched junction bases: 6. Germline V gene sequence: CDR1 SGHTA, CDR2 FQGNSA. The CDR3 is CASSPSGTKETQYF. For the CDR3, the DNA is TGTGCCAGCAGCCCATCCGGGACTAAAGAGACCCAGTACTTC.

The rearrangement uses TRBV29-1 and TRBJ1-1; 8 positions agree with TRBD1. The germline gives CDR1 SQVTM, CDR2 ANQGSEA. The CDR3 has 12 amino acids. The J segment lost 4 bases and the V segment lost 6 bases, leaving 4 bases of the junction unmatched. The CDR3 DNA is TGCAGCGTGACAGACAGGGGCACTGAAGCTTTCTTT. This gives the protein CSVTDRGTEAFF.

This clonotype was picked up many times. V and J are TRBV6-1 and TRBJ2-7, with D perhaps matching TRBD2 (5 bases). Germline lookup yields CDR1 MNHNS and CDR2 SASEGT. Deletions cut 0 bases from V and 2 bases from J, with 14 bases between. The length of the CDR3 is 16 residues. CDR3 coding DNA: TGTGCCAGCAGTGAAGCTTTAGGGAGTTCTACCTACGAGCAGTACTTC. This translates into CASSEALGSSTYEQYF.

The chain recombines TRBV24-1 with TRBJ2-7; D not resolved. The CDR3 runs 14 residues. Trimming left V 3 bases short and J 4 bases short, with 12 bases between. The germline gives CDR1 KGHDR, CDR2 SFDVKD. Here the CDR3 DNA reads TGTGCCACCAGTGATCCCGCTTCCGGATACGAGCAGTACTTC. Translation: CATSDPASGYEQYF.

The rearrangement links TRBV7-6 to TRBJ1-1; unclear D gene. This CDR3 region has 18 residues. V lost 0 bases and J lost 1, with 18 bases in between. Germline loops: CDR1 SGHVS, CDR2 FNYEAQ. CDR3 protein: CASSLAPFGVRSNTEAFF. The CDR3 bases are TGTGCCAGCAGCTTAGCCCCCTTCGGGGTCCGTTCGAACACTGAAGCTTTCTTT.

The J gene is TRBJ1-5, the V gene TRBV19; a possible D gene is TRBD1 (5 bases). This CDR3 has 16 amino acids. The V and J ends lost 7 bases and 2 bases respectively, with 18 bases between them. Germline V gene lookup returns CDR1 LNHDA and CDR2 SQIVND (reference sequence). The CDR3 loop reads CASTQYGGIRNQPQHF. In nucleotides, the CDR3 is TGTGCCAGTACCCAGTATGGGGGTATCCGCAATCAGCCCCAGCATTTT.

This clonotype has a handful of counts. The CDR3 DNA reads as TGCAGTGCCTACCGGGGCACCTACGAGCAGTACTTC. The encoded protein is CSAYRGTYEQYF. The gene calls are TRBV20-1 and TRBJ2-7; D may match TRBD1 or TRBD2 (5 bases each). V gave up 6 bases and J gave up 2 bases, with 11 bases separating them. Germline values: CDR1 DFQATT, CDR2 SNEGSKA (reference sequence). This CDR3 has 12 residues.

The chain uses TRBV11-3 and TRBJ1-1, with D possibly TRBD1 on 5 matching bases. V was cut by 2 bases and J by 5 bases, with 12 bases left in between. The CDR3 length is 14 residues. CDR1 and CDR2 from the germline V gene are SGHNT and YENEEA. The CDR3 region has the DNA TGTGCCAGCAGCTTAACTCCTAAGGGGACTGAAGCTTTCTTT. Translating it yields CASSLTPKGTEAFF. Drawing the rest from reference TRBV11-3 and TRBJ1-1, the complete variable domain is EAGVVQSPRYKIIEKKQPVAFWCNPISGHNTLYWYLQNLGQGPELLIRYENEEAVDDSQLPKDRFSAERLKGVDSTLKIQPAELGDSAVYLCASSLTPKGTEAFFGQGTRLTVV.

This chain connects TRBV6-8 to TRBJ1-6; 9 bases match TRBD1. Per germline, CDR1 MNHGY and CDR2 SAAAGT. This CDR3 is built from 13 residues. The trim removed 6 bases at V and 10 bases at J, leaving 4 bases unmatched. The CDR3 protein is CASSQGQGSPLHF. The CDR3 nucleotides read TGTGCCAGCAGCCAGGGACAGGGATCACCCCTCCACTTT.

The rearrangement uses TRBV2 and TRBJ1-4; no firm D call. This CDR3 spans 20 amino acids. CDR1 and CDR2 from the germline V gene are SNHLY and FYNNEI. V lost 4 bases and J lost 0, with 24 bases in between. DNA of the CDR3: TGTGCCAGCAGTGGGAGCGGGTCATGGGTTCTGGGTGCAACTAATGAAAAACTGTTTTTT. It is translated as CASSGSGSWVLGATNEKLFF.

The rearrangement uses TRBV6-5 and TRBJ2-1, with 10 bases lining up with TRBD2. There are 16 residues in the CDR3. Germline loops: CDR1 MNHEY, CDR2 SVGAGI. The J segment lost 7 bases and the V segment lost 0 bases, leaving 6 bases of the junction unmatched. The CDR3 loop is CASSYSQRGGGNEQFF. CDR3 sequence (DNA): TGTGCCAGCAGTTACTCGCAGCGGGGGGGGGGGAATGAGCAGTTCTTC.

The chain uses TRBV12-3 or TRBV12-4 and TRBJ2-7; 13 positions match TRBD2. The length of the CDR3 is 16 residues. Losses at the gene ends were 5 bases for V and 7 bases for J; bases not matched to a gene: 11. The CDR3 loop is CASSLLGLAGAAEQYF. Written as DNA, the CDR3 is TGTGCCAGCAGTCTACTAGGACTAGCGGGAGCAGCTGAGCAGTACTTC.

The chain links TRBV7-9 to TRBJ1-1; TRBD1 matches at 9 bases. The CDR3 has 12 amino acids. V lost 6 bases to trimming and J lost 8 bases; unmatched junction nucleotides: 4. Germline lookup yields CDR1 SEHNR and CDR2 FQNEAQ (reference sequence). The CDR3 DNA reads TGTGCCAGCAGACCCGGGACAGGGGAAGCTTTCTTT. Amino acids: CASRPGTGEAFF.

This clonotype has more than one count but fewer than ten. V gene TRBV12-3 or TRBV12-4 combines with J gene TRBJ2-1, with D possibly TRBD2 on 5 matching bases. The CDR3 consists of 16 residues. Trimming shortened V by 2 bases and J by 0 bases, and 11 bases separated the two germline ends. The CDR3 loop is CASSLWRATSYNEQFF. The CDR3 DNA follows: TGTGCCAGCAGTTTATGGCGGGCCACCTCCTACAATGAGCAGTTCTTC.

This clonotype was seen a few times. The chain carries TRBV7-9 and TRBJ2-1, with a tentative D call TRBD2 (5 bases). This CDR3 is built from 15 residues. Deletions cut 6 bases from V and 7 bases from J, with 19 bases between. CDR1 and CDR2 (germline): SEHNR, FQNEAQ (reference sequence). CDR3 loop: CASSSGTDGVNEQFF. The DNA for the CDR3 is TGTGCCAGCAGTTCGGGTACAGACGGGGTTAATGAGCAGTTCTTC.

CDR3 sequence: CSVFDRLSEKLFF. The DNA for the CDR3 is TGCAGCGTTTTTGACAGACTAAGCGAAAAACTGTTTTTT. The chain carries TRBV29-1 and TRBJ1-4, with TRBD1 as a possible D gene (5 bases). There are 13 residues in the CDR3. With 5 bases removed from V and 8 bases from J, the gap between germline ends came to 15 bases. Germline CDR1 reads SQVTM; CDR2 reads ANQGSEA.

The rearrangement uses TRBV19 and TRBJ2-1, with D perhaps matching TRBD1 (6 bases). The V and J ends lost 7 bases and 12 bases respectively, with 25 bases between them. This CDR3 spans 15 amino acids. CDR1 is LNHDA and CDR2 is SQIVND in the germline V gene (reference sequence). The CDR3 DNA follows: TGTGCCAGTATGGGGGCTGGGACCAGGGCTGGGGGGCAGTTCTTC. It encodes CASMGAGTRAGGQFF.

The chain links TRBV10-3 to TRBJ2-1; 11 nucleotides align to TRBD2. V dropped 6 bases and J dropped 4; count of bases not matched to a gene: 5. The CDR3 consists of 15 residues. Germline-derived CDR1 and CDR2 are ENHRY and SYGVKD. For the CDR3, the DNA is TGTGCCATCAGAACCGGGACTAGCGGTTACAATGAGCAGTTCTTC. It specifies CAIRTGTSGYNEQFF.